This T cell receptor beta chain was obtained from a study of T cells after yellow fever vaccination. Broader study findings: Post-booster repertoires again held most primary-vaccination clones (roughly 96% CD4, roughly 90% CD8). The CD4 compartment and the CD8 compartment contained a small share of clonotypes in common. High-abundance clonotypes from the bulk population could contaminate FACS-sorted repertoires.

This clonotype appeared a few times. Antigen unknown. In germline, CDR1 is WNHNN, CDR2 SYGVQD (reference sequence). CDR3 length: 14 residues. Trimming shortened V by 2 bases and J by 1 base, and 3 bases separated the two germline ends. Template switching with 5'RACE generated the TCR cDNA and added a universal primer site and UMIs. TCRdb reanalysed the 5' RACE reads using MiXCR and keeps one entry per CDR3 protein. Altogether about 150,000 distinct CDR3 sequences are present, approximately 6.6% being singletons, with the ten largest covering over 0.55%. The source material was CD4+ T cells sorted from PBMCs, sampled 10 days after the yellow fever booster vaccination. This chain uses TRBV10-1 with TRBJ2-6; unclear D gene. The sequence derives from a man under 40 who received the YFV17D yellow fever vaccine. The CDR3 loop reads CASSEGSGANVLTF. CDR3 sequence (DNA): TGCGCCAGCAGTGAGGGGTCTGGGGCCAACGTCCTGACTTTC.